One sample yielded the 9 T cell receptor beta chains listed below, sequenced in a study of OX40 agonist ivuxolimab in advanced cancers. Assay: immunoSEQ multiplex PCR; the TCRdb copy retains only in-frame clones and omits some. The data hold around 51,000 clones, with approximately 87% observed a single time. This material consisted of CD4+ or CD8+ T cells sorted from blood, taken in a trial of the OX40 agonist ivuxolimab. The receptors derive from an adult with an advanced solid tumor such as melanoma, head and neck, liver or kidney cancer.

The gene calls are TRBV29-1 and TRBJ2-3, with D possibly being TRBD1 (6 bases). CDR1 and CDR2 (germline): SQVTM, ANQGSEA. The CDR3 runs to 14 residues. Trimming removed 1 base from V and 5 bases from J, with 13 bases in between. CDR3 nucleotides: TGCAGCGTTGAAGGGGGGCTAGCCGGAGATACGCAGTATTTT. The encoded protein is CSVEGGLAGDTQYF.

The rearrangement uses TRBV13 and TRBJ1-1; D gene unclear. Trimming left V 1 base short and J 5 bases short, with 8 bases between. The CDR3 totals 13 residues. Germline V CDR1 and CDR2: PRHDT, FYEKMQ (reference sequence). The CDR3, as DNA: TGTGCCAGCAGCTTAGCCCCGAAGACTGAAGCTTTCTTT. This gives the protein CASSLAPKTEAFF.

This clone came up once. The rearrangement joins TRBV12-1 to TRBJ2-5; the D call TRBD2 from the table was never checked on the DNA. TRBV12-1 represents a pseudogene. The CDR3 length is 14 residues. Here the CDR3 reads CASSFVGGRETQYF. CDR3 coding DNA: TGTGCCAGCAGCTTTGTCGGGGGGCGGGAGACCCAGTACTTC.

The chain recombines TRBV14 with TRBJ1-1, with D uncertain. This CDR3 comprises 13 residues. V was trimmed by 3 bases and J by 7 bases, leaving 12 bases between them. Germline V lookup: CDR1 SGHDN, CDR2 FVKESK. The DNA for the CDR3 is TGTGCCAGCAGCCAGGGGAATCGCGATGAAGCTTTCTTT. This codes for CASSQGNRDEAFF.

The V and J genes are TRBV13 and TRBJ2-2; a weak D match, TRBD2 (6 bases). Between the trimmed V and J ends, which lost 2 bases and 2 bases, there was a span of 12 bases. CDR3 size: 16 residues. The germline gives CDR1 PRHDT, CDR2 FYEKMQ (reference sequence). The CDR3 reads CASSLRLASNTGELFF. The CDR3 DNA reads as TGTGCCAGCAGCTTACGTCTAGCGTCTAACACCGGGGAGCTGTTTTTT.

The rearrangement uses TRBV28 and TRBJ2-2; the D is unclear. The V end lost 3 bases, the J end lost 7 bases, and 6 bases lay between the germline ends. This CDR3 contains 12 residues. CDR1 MDHEN and CDR2 SYDVKM come from the germline V gene. The chain's CDR3 is CASSFSVGELFF. Here the CDR3 DNA reads TGTGCCAGCAGTTTCTCGGTCGGGGAGCTGTTTTTT. Using reference TRBV28 and TRBJ2-2 for the parts outside the CDR3, the full variable domain is DVKVTQSSRYLVKRTGEKVFLECVQDMDHENMFWYRQDPGLGLRLIYFSYDVKMKEKGDIPEGYSVSREKKERFSLILESASTNQTSMYLCASSFSVGELFFGEGSRLTVL.

V and J are TRBV27 and TRBJ2-3, with 10 bases lining up with TRBD2. V lost 7 bases to trimming and J lost 6 bases; unmatched junction nucleotides: 7. The germline CDR1 and CDR2 sequences are MNHEY and SMNVEV (reference sequence). The CDR3 length is 14 residues. The CDR3 loop reads CASTSGGARDTQYF. CDR3 nucleotides: TGTGCCAGCACGAGCGGGGGGGCCAGGGATACGCAGTATTTT.

The CDR3 nucleotides read TGCGCCAGCAGCCAAGATCTGGCGGGGAAAACAATCGCCTACGAGCAGTACTTC. Protein sequence: CASSQDLAGKTIAYEQYF. This rearrangement joins TRBV4-3 to TRBJ2-7, with D possibly being TRBD2 (6 bases). Trimming removed 0 bases at V and 2 bases at J, with 20 bases between. This CDR3 comprises 18 residues. Germline values: CDR1 LGHNA, CDR2 YSLEER.

This sequence joins TRBV4-1 and TRBJ2-7; D not certain. CDR3 length: 17 residues. In germline, CDR1 is MGHRA, CDR2 YSYEKL. The V end was cut by 6 bases, the J end by 1 base, with 22 bases between. CDR3 residues: CASSPTALNLRSYEQYF. CDR3 sequence (DNA): TGCGCCAGCAGTCCAACGGCCCTCAATTTAAGATCCTACGAGCAGTACTTC.